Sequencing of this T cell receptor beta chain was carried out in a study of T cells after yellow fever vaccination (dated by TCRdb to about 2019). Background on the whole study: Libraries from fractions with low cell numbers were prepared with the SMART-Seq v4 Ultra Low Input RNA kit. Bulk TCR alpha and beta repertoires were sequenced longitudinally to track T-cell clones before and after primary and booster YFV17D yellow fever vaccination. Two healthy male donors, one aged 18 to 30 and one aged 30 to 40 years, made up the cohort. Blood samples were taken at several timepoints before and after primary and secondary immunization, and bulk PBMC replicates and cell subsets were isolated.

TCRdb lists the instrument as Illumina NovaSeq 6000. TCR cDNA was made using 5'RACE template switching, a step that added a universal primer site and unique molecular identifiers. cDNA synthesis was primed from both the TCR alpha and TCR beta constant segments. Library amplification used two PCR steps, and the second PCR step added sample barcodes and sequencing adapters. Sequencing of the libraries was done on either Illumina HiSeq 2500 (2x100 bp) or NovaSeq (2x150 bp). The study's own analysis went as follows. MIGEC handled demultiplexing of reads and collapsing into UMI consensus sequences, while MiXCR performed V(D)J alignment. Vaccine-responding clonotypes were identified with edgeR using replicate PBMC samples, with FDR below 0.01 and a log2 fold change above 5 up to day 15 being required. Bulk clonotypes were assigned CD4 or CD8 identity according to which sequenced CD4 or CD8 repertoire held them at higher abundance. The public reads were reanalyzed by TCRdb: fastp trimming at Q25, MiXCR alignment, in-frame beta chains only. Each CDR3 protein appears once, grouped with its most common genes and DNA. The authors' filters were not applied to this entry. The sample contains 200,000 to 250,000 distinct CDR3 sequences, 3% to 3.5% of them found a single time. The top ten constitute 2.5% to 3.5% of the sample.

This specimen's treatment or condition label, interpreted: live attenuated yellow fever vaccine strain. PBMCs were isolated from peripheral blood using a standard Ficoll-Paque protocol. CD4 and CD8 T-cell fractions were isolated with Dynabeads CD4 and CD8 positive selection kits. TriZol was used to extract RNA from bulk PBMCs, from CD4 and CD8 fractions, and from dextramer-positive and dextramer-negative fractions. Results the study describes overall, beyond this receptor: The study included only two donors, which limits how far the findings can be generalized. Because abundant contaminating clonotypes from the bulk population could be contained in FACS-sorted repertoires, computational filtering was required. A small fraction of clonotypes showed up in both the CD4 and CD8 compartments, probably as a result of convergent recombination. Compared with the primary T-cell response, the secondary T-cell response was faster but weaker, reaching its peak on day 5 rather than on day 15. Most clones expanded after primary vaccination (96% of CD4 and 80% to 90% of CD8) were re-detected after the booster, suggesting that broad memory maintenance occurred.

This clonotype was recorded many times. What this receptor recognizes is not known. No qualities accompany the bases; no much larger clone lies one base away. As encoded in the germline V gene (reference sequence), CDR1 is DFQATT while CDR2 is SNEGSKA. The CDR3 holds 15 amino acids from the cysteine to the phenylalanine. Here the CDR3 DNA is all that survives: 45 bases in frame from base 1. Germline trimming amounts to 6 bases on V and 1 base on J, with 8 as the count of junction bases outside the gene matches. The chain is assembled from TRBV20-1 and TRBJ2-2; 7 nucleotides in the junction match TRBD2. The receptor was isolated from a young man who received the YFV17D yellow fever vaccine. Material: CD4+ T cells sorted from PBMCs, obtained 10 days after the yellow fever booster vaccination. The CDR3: CSAPGGGWNTGELFF. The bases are TGCAGTGCCCCCGGGGGAGGGTGGAACACCGGGGAGCTGTTTTTT.